This record covers a single T cell receptor (beta chain). The record originates from a study of T cell responses to AZD1222 COVID-19 vaccine. There are 19 residues in the CDR3. Unmatched junction bases numbered 11, after V lost 0 bases and J lost 0 bases. The germline CDR1 and CDR2 sequences are SGHKS and YYEKEE (reference sequence). Produced via immunoSEQ multiplex PCR; TCRdb's table is partial and in-frame only. The profile shows over 120,000 clones, about 90% of them singletons. The chain couples TRBV5-5 to TRBJ2-1, with TRBD2 identical over 8 bases. This clonotype was obtained from an adult who received the AZD1222 COVID-19 vaccine. The sequencing used peripheral blood, collected 28 days after the second AZD1222 dose. CDR3 bases: TGTGCCAGCAGCTTGGCGATTGATAGCGGGGTCATCTCCTACAATGAGCAGTTCTTC. This encodes CASSLAIDSGVISYNEQFF.